This entry lists 22 T cell receptor beta chains sequenced from one sample in a study of PD-1 blockade in classical Hodgkin lymphoma. Method: immunoSEQ multiplex PCR; TCRdb's copy keeps in-frame clones and lacks some. The profile shows about 43,000 clones, around 76% of them singletons. Each patient's relapse followed autologous stem cell transplantation, and brentuximab vedotin exposure varied. The material was peripheral blood mononuclear cells (PBMCs), obtained before the second cycle of nivolumab. The receptors derive from a human donor with classical Hodgkin lymphoma.

This chain joins TRBV4-3 and TRBJ2-3, with a tentative D call TRBD2 (6 bases). The CDR3 length is 14 residues. The V end lost 1 base, the J end lost 4 bases, and 9 bases lay between the germline ends. Per the germline V gene, CDR1 is LGHNA and CDR2 is YSLEER. The CDR3 loop is CASSQGSGADTQYF. CDR3 nucleotides: TGCGCCAGCAGCCAAGGCTCGGGGGCAGATACGCAGTATTTT.

This clone was recorded once. This chain links TRBV13 with TRBJ2-3, with D unclear. Germline V gene lookup returns CDR1 PRHDT and CDR2 FYEKMQ (reference sequence). This CDR3 has 12 residues. Trimming took off 2 bases at V and 4 bases at J, with 4 bases between the two ends. The CDR3 reads CASSLLSDTQYF. The CDR3 DNA sequence: TGTGCCAGCAGCTTACTCTCAGATACGCAGTATTTT.

This clone was picked up a small number of times. The gene calls are TRBV9 and TRBJ1-2; no clear D. This CDR3 comprises 13 residues. Per the germline V gene, CDR1 is SGDLS and CDR2 is YYNGEE. Trimming shortened V by 5 bases and J by 8 bases, and 16 bases separated the two germline ends. The CDR3 region is CASSAGLPGGYTF. The CDR3 DNA is TGTGCCAGCAGTGCTGGACTGCCGGGAGGCTACACCTTC. Based on the CDR3 plus reference TRBV9 and TRBJ1-2, the full variable domain is DSGVTQTPKHLITATGQRVTLRCSPRSGDLSVYWYQQSLDQGLQFLIQYYNGEERAKGNILERFSAQQFPDLHSELNLSSLELGDSALYFCASSAGLPGGYTFGSGTRLTVV.

In this sample, this clone is medium-sized (0.01 to 0.1%). V is TRBV19 and J is TRBJ2-1; D is unclear. Germline V gene sequence: CDR1 LNHDA, CDR2 SQIVND (reference sequence). Trimming stripped 1 base from V and 8 bases from J, with 9 bases between. CDR3 length equals 13 residues. The CDR3 bases are TGTGCCAGTAGTATAGCTCCGGGCGATGAGCAGTTCTTC. This codes for CASSIAPGDEQFF.

V usage is TRBV9 and J usage is TRBJ1-1, with 7 positions matching TRBD1. V was pared by 4 bases and J by 1 base, with 4 bases of the junction left unmatched. The CDR3 runs 14 residues. The V gene's germline CDR1 is SGDLS and CDR2 YYNGEE. CDR3 region: CASSPGGGNTEAFF. In DNA, the CDR3 is TGTGCCAGCAGCCCAGGGGGAGGGAACACTGAAGCTTTCTTT.

This chain links TRBV7-3 with TRBJ1-1; D is ambiguous. V gave up 5 bases and J gave up 7 bases, with 14 bases separating them. Germline CDR1 is SGHTA and CDR2 is FQGTGA. This CDR3 comprises 13 residues. The CDR3 coding sequence is TGTGCCAGCAGCCCCACCTCTGTCAATGAAGCTTTCTTT. This translates into CASSPTSVNEAFF.

J is TRBJ2-1 and V is TRBV20-1; D remains ambiguous. Germline assignment: CDR1 DFQATT and CDR2 SNEGSKA (reference sequence). The CDR3 is 10 amino acids. Trimming stripped 5 bases from V and 8 bases from J, with 7 bases between. CDR3 region: CSASMDEQFF. The CDR3 DNA reads as TGCAGTGCTTCTATGGATGAGCAGTTCTTC.

The V and J genes are TRBV10-3 and TRBJ1-1; D ambiguous. Trimming shortened V by 3 bases and J by 0 bases, and 14 bases separated the two germline ends. The length of the CDR3 is 16 residues. CDR1 and CDR2 from the germline V gene are ENHRY and SYGVKD. The CDR3 DNA reads TGTGCCATCAGTGACCCCGGCCTACCAATGAACACTGAAGCTTTCTTT. Residues: CAISDPGLPMNTEAFF.

This rearrangement joins TRBV9 to TRBJ1-5; 7 bases map to TRBD1. The V gene's germline CDR1 is SGDLS and CDR2 YYNGEE. V shed 3 bases, J shed 4 bases, and the junction held 7 bases outside the gene matches. The CDR3 runs to 15 residues. In DNA form, the CDR3 reads TGTGCCAGCAGCGCACAACAGGGGTTTAATCAGCCCCAGCATTTT. This translates into CASSAQQGFNQPQHF. The variable domain in full, completed from reference TRBV9 and TRBJ1-5, reads DSGVTQTPKHLITATGQRVTLRCSPRSGDLSVYWYQQSLDQGLQFLIQYYNGEERAKGNILERFSAQQFPDLHSELNLSSLELGDSALYFCASSAQQGFNQPQHFGDGTRLSIL.

This clone was observed a few times. The chain carries TRBV28 and TRBJ1-5, with TRBD1 identical over 7 bases. Germline V lookup: CDR1 MDHEN, CDR2 SYDVKM. The CDR3 extends over 14 amino acids. V was clipped by 2 bases and J by 4 bases; unmatched bases: 2. In DNA, the CDR3 is TGTGCCAGCAGTTTAGGACAGGTGAATCAGCCCCAGCATTTT. This gives the protein CASSLGQVNQPQHF. Combining the CDR3 with reference TRBV28 and TRBJ1-5 gives the whole variable domain DVKVTQSSRYLVKRTGEKVFLECVQDMDHENMFWYRQDPGLGLRLIYFSYDVKMKEKGDIPEGYSVSREKKERFSLILESASTNQTSMYLCASSLGQVNQPQHFGDGTRLSIL.

The J gene is TRBJ1-1, the V gene TRBV11-2; D is unclear. This CDR3 is built from 16 residues. In germline, CDR1 is SGHAT, CDR2 FQNNGV. Trimming removed 3 bases at V and 1 base at J, with 15 bases between. The CDR3 protein is CASSFRDHSPNTEAFF. The CDR3 DNA reads TGTGCCAGCAGCTTTCGAGACCACTCCCCGAACACTGAAGCTTTCTTT.

The sample holds a few counts of this clone. The chain links TRBV9 to TRBJ1-1; tentative D call: TRBD1 (5 bases). Trimming pared 0 bases from V and 5 bases from J, leaving 8 bases between. This CDR3 is 13 amino acids long. Germline V lookup: CDR1 SGDLS, CDR2 YYNGEE. The CDR3 spells CASSVGAGTEAFF. CDR3 coding DNA: TGTGCCAGCAGCGTAGGGGCAGGGACTGAAGCTTTCTTT.

This chain uses TRBV19 with TRBJ2-7; 10 positions agree with TRBD1. This CDR3 spans 15 amino acids. Germline V gives CDR1 LNHDA, CDR2 SQIVND (reference sequence). The ends lost 5 bases at V and 5 bases at J; junction bases unmatched: 9. CDR3 residues: CASSLTVTGGDEQYF. The CDR3 DNA reads TGTGCCAGTAGTTTGACGGTGACAGGGGGCGACGAGCAGTACTTC. Drawing the rest from reference TRBV19 and TRBJ2-7, the complete variable domain is DGGITQSPKYLFRKEGQNVTLSCEQNLNHDAMYWYRQDPGQGLRLIYYSQIVNDFQKGDIAEGYSVSREKKESFPLTVTSAQKNPTAFYLCASSLTVTGGDEQYFGPGTRLTVT.

The chain has TRBV6-5 and TRBJ2-5, with 7 bases identical to TRBD1. V dropped 6 bases and J dropped 7; count of bases not matched to a gene: 11. CDR3 length: 14 residues. Germline lookup yields CDR1 MNHEY and CDR2 SVGAGI. Written as DNA, the CDR3 is TGTGCCAGCAGCACAACAGGGGCTGGAGGGACCCAGTACTTC. The encoded protein is CASSTTGAGGTQYF.

The CDR3 DNA sequence: TGCAGCGTTGATCCACGGACAGGACGCGGAGAGACCCAGTACTTC. The encoded protein is CSVDPRTGRGETQYF. The rearrangement joins TRBV29-1 to TRBJ2-5, with 7 bases aligning to TRBD1. The CDR3 is 15 residues long. CDR1 and CDR2 (germline): SQVTM, ANQGSEA. With 3 bases clipped from V and 4 bases from J, the junction kept 11 bases outside the gene matches.

The chain uses TRBV7-3 and TRBJ2-1, with D perhaps being TRBD1 or TRBD2 (6 bases each). Trimming pared 5 bases from V and 2 bases from J, leaving 16 bases between. The CDR3 sequence is 16 residues long. Per germline, CDR1 SGHTA and CDR2 FQGTGA. In DNA form, the CDR3 reads TGTGCCAGCAGCCCTCTAGGTGGGGGGCCCTACAATGAGCAGTTCTTC. It yields the protein CASSPLGGGPYNEQFF.

This chain joins TRBV9 and TRBJ2-5, with TRBD2 matching 9 bases. With 4 bases clipped from V and 5 bases from J, the junction kept 9 bases outside the gene matches. Germline lookup yields CDR1 SGDLS and CDR2 YYNGEE. The CDR3 has 15 residues. CDR3 amino acids: CASSSGTSLLETQYF. DNA of the CDR3: TGTGCCAGCAGCTCGGGGACTAGCTTGCTTGAGACCCAGTACTTC.

This clone was seen a few times. This chain connects TRBV30 to TRBJ2-3; 8 nucleotides agree with TRBD1. The CDR3 runs to 16 residues. Losses at the gene ends were 1 base for V and 2 bases for J; bases not matched to a gene: 8. Germline V CDR1 and CDR2: GTSNPN, SVGIG (reference sequence). CDR3 DNA sequence: TGTGCCTGGAGTGCGGGGACAGGTCCCTACACAGATACGCAGTATTTT. Amino acids: CAWSAGTGPYTDTQYF.

CDR3 residues: CASSLSSGMSGELFF. CDR3 nucleotide sequence: TGTGCCAGCAGCTTAAGTAGCGGGATGTCCGGGGAGCTGTTTTTT. The rearrangement joins TRBV7-2 to TRBJ2-2, with TRBD2 matching 8 bases. Germline lookup yields CDR1 SGHTA and CDR2 FQGNSA. The CDR3 totals 15 residues. The junction had 5 bases not matched to a gene; V was cut back by 2 bases and J by 6 bases.

The chain has TRBV4-3 and TRBJ2-7; 11 bases are shared with TRBD1. Trimming cost V 1 base and J 4 bases; bases outside gene matches: 3. The length of the CDR3 is 15 residues. Germline V gene sequence: CDR1 LGHNA, CDR2 YSLEER. The CDR3: CASSQGTGGSYEQYF. The CDR3 region has the DNA TGCGCCAGCAGCCAAGGGACAGGGGGCTCTTACGAGCAGTACTTC.

The V gene is TRBV19, the J gene TRBJ2-2, with TRBD1 matching over 9 bases. There are 14 residues in the CDR3. The germline CDR1 and CDR2 sequences are LNHDA and SQIVND (reference sequence). V was pared by 10 bases and J by 0 bases, with 3 bases of the junction left unmatched. CDR3 sequence: CATRDRANTGELFF. The DNA for the CDR3 is TGTGCCACCCGGGACAGGGCGAACACCGGGGAGCTGTTTTTT.

This sequence joins TRBV4-3 and TRBJ2-7; D is possibly TRBD1 (5 bases). The V gene lost 2 bases and the J gene lost 3 bases, with 11 bases spanning the gap. The germline CDR1 and CDR2 sequences are LGHNA and YSLEER. The CDR3 extends over 14 amino acids. CDR3 nucleotides: TGCGCCAGCAGCCAAAGTACAGGAGACTACGAGCAGTACTTC. Amino acids: CASSQSTGDYEQYF.